These 21 T cell receptor beta chains were sequenced from one sample in a study of blood T cell repertoires in COVID-19. TCRdb's table, derived via immunoSEQ multiplex PCR, lists solely in-frame clones and lacks some. The top ten clones hold approximately 4% of a sample with 250,000 or so clones, 75% to 90% of them seen once. Material for sequencing was PBMCs or T cells enriched from blood (not recorded which). These receptors were collected from a woman aged 25-40 years with acute COVID-19.

This chain uses TRBV10-3 with TRBJ2-3, with TRBD1 matching over 9 bases. The CDR3 is 15 residues long. J lost 4 bases, V lost 0 bases, and 2 bases had no gene match. Germline lookup yields CDR1 ENHRY and CDR2 SYGVKD. Here the CDR3 reads CAISESDRGPDTQYF. CDR3 nucleotide sequence: TGTGCCATCAGTGAGTCGGACAGGGGCCCAGATACGCAGTATTTT.

V usage is TRBV18 and J usage is TRBJ2-7; 7 bases agree with TRBD2. Germline trimming cut 0 bases from V and 6 bases from J; bases unmatched to any gene: 5. The CDR3 totals 14 residues. Looked up from germline, CDR1 is KGHSH and CDR2 is LQKENI. The CDR3 nucleotides are TGTGCCAGCTCACCACCGAGGGAGGGGTCCGAGCAGTACTTC. This codes for CASSPPREGSEQYF.

This sequence joins TRBV18 and TRBJ1-5; 7 bases align to TRBD1. Trimming at V came to 6 bases and at J to 7 bases, leaving 9 bases not matched to a gene. The length of the CDR3 is 14 residues. CDR1 and CDR2 from the germline V gene are KGHSH and LQKENI. The DNA of the CDR3 is TGTGCCAGCTCGCCAGACAGGGATGGGCAGCCCCAGCATTTT. Amino acid sequence: CASSPDRDGQPQHF.

This rearrangement joins TRBV27 to TRBJ2-2; D perhaps matches TRBD1 (6 bases). Germline V CDR1 and CDR2: MNHEY, SMNVEV (reference sequence). Trimming took off 3 bases at V and 3 bases at J, with 11 bases between the two ends. CDR3 length: 15 amino acids. The CDR3 loop reads CASSLGHDDTGELFF. CDR3 nucleotide sequence: TGTGCCAGCAGTTTGGGACACGATGACACCGGGGAGCTGTTTTTT.

The rearrangement uses TRBV7-9 and TRBJ2-7, with TRBD1 as a possible D gene (6 bases). CDR3 length equals 17 residues. In germline, CDR1 is SEHNR, CDR2 FQNEAQ (reference sequence). Trimming left V 5 bases short and J 3 bases short, with 23 bases between. This CDR3 is CASSPLTGFLASYEQYF. The CDR3 DNA follows: TGTGCCAGCAGCCCGTTGACAGGTTTTTTGGCGAGCTACGAGCAGTACTTC.

The chain has TRBV5-4 and TRBJ1-2; TRBD1 matches 10 bases. V was pared by 4 bases and J by 5 bases, with 5 bases of the junction left unmatched. This CDR3 is built from 14 residues. From germline, CDR1 is SGHNT and CDR2 YYREEE (reference sequence). CDR3 nucleotides: TGTGCCAGCAGCCCCGGGACAGGGGTATATGGCTACACCTTC. As protein: CASSPGTGVYGYTF.

The chain joins TRBV3-1 (or the pseudogene TRBV3-2) to TRBJ2-1, with TRBD2 matching 7 bases. After removal of 5 bases from V and 5 bases from J, the junction contained 15 bases not matched to a gene. Germline V gene sequence: CDR1 LGHDT, CDR2 YNNKEL (reference sequence). CDR3 length: 17 amino acids. The CDR3 is CASSFHGRREKNNEQFF. CDR3 nucleotides: TGTGCCAGCAGCTTCCACGGGAGGCGGGAGAAGAACAATGAGCAGTTCTTC.

The chain has TRBV4-3 and TRBJ2-1, with unresolved D. Germline lookup yields CDR1 LGHNA and CDR2 YSLEER. This CDR3 is 15 amino acids long. With 0 bases removed from V and 3 bases from J, the gap between germline ends came to 9 bases. CDR3 loop: CASSQDELLYNEQFF. The CDR3 DNA sequence: TGCGCCAGCAGCCAAGATGAGTTACTCTACAATGAGCAGTTCTTC.

J is TRBJ2-7 and V is TRBV28; no clear D gene. Germline CDR1 is MDHEN and CDR2 is SYDVKM. This CDR3 region has 14 residues. V shed 3 bases and J shed 5 bases, with 14 bases lying between them. The CDR3 here is CASSLERFSNEQYF. The CDR3 DNA reads TGTGCCAGCAGTTTGGAGAGATTCTCTAACGAGCAGTACTTC.

J is TRBJ1-2 and V is TRBV28; D ambiguous. The V and J ends lost 5 bases and 5 bases respectively, with 12 bases between them. CDR3 length: 13 residues. The germline gives CDR1 MDHEN, CDR2 SYDVKM. CDR3 nucleotide sequence: TGTGCCAGCAGTCCCCCAGGCCTATATGGCTACACCTTC. As protein: CASSPPGLYGYTF.

The chain employs TRBV7-8 and TRBJ2-7; D is perhaps TRBD1 (5 bases). This CDR3 region has 13 residues. CDR1 and CDR2 (germline): SGHVS, FQNEAQ. With 5 bases removed from V and 0 bases from J, the gap between germline ends came to 8 bases. CDR3: CASSRQSSYEQYF. The CDR3 bases are TGTGCCAGCAGCCGACAGTCCTCCTACGAGCAGTACTTC.

The J gene is TRBJ1-5, the V gene TRBV9; TRBD1 might be the D (5 bases). Germline V gene sequence: CDR1 SGDLS, CDR2 YYNGEE. V lost 0 bases to trimming and J lost 3 bases, with 7 bases between them. This CDR3 has 14 amino acids. The CDR3 DNA sequence: TGTGCCAGCAGCGTAGGCAGGGACAATCAGCCCCAGCATTTT. Translated: CASSVGRDNQPQHF.

V gene TRBV28 combines with J gene TRBJ2-7, with 7 positions matching TRBD2. The CDR3 covers 16 residues. CDR1 and CDR2 from the germline V gene are MDHEN and SYDVKM. V was pared by 3 bases and J by 0 bases, with 8 bases of the junction left unmatched. CDR3 DNA sequence: TGTGCCAGCAGTTTTACGACCAGCGGGATCTCCTACGAGCAGTACTTC. Its protein product is CASSFTTSGISYEQYF.

The sample holds one count of this clone. This chain uses TRBV5-6 with TRBJ2-7, with D hard to call. V lost 4 bases to trimming and J lost 2 bases, with 4 bases between them. The length of the CDR3 is 11 residues. Germline V gives CDR1 SGHDT, CDR2 YYEEEE. The CDR3 loop is CASSTAYEQYF. Here the CDR3 DNA reads TGTGCCAGCAGCACAGCCTACGAGCAGTACTTC.

This clone has only one observation. The chain couples TRBV29-1 to TRBJ1-4, with D hard to call. V was cut by 7 bases and J by 2 bases, with 17 bases left in between. The germline V gene encodes CDR1 SQVTM and CDR2 ANQGSEA. The CDR3 length is 15 residues. In DNA, the CDR3 is TGCAGCGGGTTACGGGGAACAGCCACTAATGAAAAACTGTTTTTT. Translating it yields CSGLRGTATNEKLFF.

This chain uses TRBV4-2 with TRBJ2-1, with D possibly TRBD2 on 6 matching bases. Trimming removed 0 bases at V and 5 bases at J, with 14 bases between. The CDR3 extends over 16 amino acids. Germline CDR1 reads LGHNA; CDR2 reads YNFKEQ. Written as DNA, the CDR3 is TGTGCCAGCAGCCAAGAGCAATTAGCGGAGAACAATGAGCAGTTCTTC. This sequence encodes CASSQEQLAENNEQFF.

This clone was seen many times. The chain has TRBV12-3 or TRBV12-4 and TRBJ1-6; possibly TRBD1 for D (5 bases). Trimming shortened V by 8 bases and J by 6 bases, and 11 bases separated the two germline ends. This CDR3 spans 13 amino acids. The CDR3 bases are TGTGCCAGCCGACACAGGTTTAATTCACCCCTCCACTTT. As protein: CASRHRFNSPLHF.

A few counts support this clone. The CDR3 loop reads CASSLGAGEGTYEQYF. CDR3 nucleotides: TGTGCCAGCAGTTTGGGGGCCGGGGAGGGAACCTACGAGCAGTACTTC. The rearrangement joins TRBV27 to TRBJ2-7, with D maybe TRBD2 (7 bases). Germline CDR1 is MNHEY and CDR2 is SMNVEV (reference sequence). This CDR3 has 16 amino acids. Trimming left V 3 bases short and J 2 bases short, with 17 bases between.

The chain employs TRBV7-9 and TRBJ2-7, with 7 bases lining up with TRBD2. From germline, CDR1 is SEHNR and CDR2 FQNEAQ (reference sequence). After removal of 8 bases from V and 3 bases from J, the junction contained 4 bases not matched to a gene. The CDR3 runs 12 residues. In nucleotides, the CDR3 is TGTGCCAGCGCAGGACTAGGCTACGAGCAGTACTTC. Translating gives CASAGLGYEQYF.

J is TRBJ2-1 and V is TRBV5-1; TRBD2 matches 12 bases. Germline trimming cut 5 bases from V and 7 bases from J; bases unmatched to any gene: 4. The CDR3 loop spans 14 amino acids. CDR1 and CDR2 from the germline V gene are SGHRS and YFSETQ. Here the CDR3 reads CASRTSGSSNEQFF. The CDR3 nucleotides are TGCGCCAGCAGGACTAGCGGGAGTTCGAATGAGCAGTTCTTC.

The rearrangement links TRBV29-1 to TRBJ2-7; possibly TRBD2 for D (6 bases). Trimming removed 5 bases at V and 3 bases at J, with 14 bases between. The length of the CDR3 is 13 residues. The germline gives CDR1 SQVTM, CDR2 ANQGSEA. Here the CDR3 reads CSVQGGLDYEQYF. CDR3 bases: TGCAGCGTTCAGGGAGGTTTAGACTACGAGCAGTACTTC.